Listed here is a single TCR beta chain. From germline, CDR1 is SGHKS and CDR2 YYEKEE (reference sequence). The CDR3 runs 14 residues. V was shortened by 4 bases and J by 6 bases, with 14 bases between the two germline ends. PCR amplification relied on 60 Vbeta primers (plus 13 Jbeta primers). TCRdb keeps only in-frame clones here, not all; method: immunoSEQ multiplex PCR. This table has about 230,000 clones, 70% to 80% appearing once. The entry originates in a study of cytomegalovirus exposure and HLA in healthy donors. Donors were ostensibly healthy at sampling, although undocumented immune exposures were probable.

The sequenced sample was PBMCs. This sequence joins TRBV5-5 and TRBJ2-1; D possibly corresponds to TRBD1 (5 bases). The receptor's source is a woman aged 55-69 years in good health and CMV-seropositive. As DNA, the CDR3 is TGTGCCAGCAGCCCCCCAGGGTTGGGCAATGAGCAGTTCTTC. Translation gives CASSPPGLGNEQFF.